This T cell receptor beta chain was identified during a study of T cell responses to AZD1222 COVID-19 vaccine. Measured with immunoSEQ multiplex PCR; TCRdb has only the in-frame clones, and not every one. Among about 56,000 clones listed, 80% to 90% were seen once. The V end was cut by 2 bases, the J end by 6 bases, with 16 bases between. The CDR3 totals 15 residues. Germline CDR1 reads SGDLS; CDR2 reads YYNGEE. As to this clone: Its cognate antigen is unknown.

General observations from the study: The donor group comprised mostly white British people and more females; the analysis possibly underestimated clonal diversity. Regions 160-218 and 743-854 held dominance among vaccine-associated CD4 TCRs, which spanned spike. Receipt of two AZD1222 doses was followed by a rise in Spike-specific TCR breadth and depth. After the peak T cell response, and only then, were repertoires sampled.

Source: peripheral blood, taken on day 0 of AZD1222 vaccination. The source is an adult in good health. The chain joins TRBV9 to TRBJ2-3; D is perhaps TRBD2 (6 bases). In nucleotides, the CDR3 is TGTGCCAGCAGCGTTAGTGCCCGGGGGTGGGATACGCAGTATTTT. Encoded protein: CASSVSARGWDTQYF.